One sample yielded the 21 T cell receptor beta chains listed below, sequenced in a study of TIL therapy for anti-PD-1-resistant metastatic lung cancer. Time point of the sample: pre-treatment sample, taken before nivolumab and TIL therapy. The libraries were made with immunoSEQ v3. Clones were sequenced by immunoSEQ multiplex PCR, and TCRdb holds only the in-frame ones, with some missing. The profile covers roughly 20,000 clones, with about 75% appearing a single time and approximately 8% taken by the ten largest. The material was blood, obtained at baseline. The origin of the receptors is a person aged 25-79 years with non-small cell lung cancer.

The DNA for the CDR3 is TGTGCCTGGCTCAGGGACCCCACAGATACGCAGTATTTT. It yields the protein CAWLRDPTDTQYF. The chain carries TRBV30 and TRBJ2-3; the D gene could be TRBD1 or TRBD2 (5 bases each). Trimming took off 5 bases at V and 2 bases at J, with 11 bases between the two ends. Germline CDR1 and CDR2: GTSNPN and SVGIG (reference sequence). The CDR3 extends over 13 amino acids.

The chain employs TRBV19 and TRBJ2-2; possibly TRBD2 for D (7 bases). Deletions cut 5 bases from V and 6 bases from J, with 16 bases between. Per germline, CDR1 LNHDA and CDR2 SQIVND (reference sequence). The CDR3 is made up of 15 amino acids. CDR3 protein: CASSAREGVSGELFF. The CDR3 DNA reads as TGTGCCAGTAGTGCCAGGGAGGGGGTTTCCGGGGAGCTGTTTTTT.

The chain combines TRBV24-1 with TRBJ2-1, with D perhaps matching TRBD1 (5 bases). This CDR3 comprises 13 residues. The germline gives CDR1 KGHDR, CDR2 SFDVKD. The germline V and J ends were trimmed by 4 bases and 6 bases, with 9 bases remaining between them. CDR3: CATSEAGRNEQFF. In DNA, the CDR3 is TGTGCCACCAGTGAAGCAGGGCGCAATGAGCAGTTCTTC.

The rearrangement links TRBV4-2 to TRBJ2-3; D is perhaps TRBD1 or TRBD2 (5 bases each). The germline V gene encodes CDR1 LGHNA and CDR2 YNFKEQ. This CDR3 spans 18 amino acids. Trimming cost V 1 base and J 2 bases, with 19 bases left between them. In DNA, the CDR3 is TGTGCCAGCAGCCAAGGGGGGAACGGATGGAGGCTCACAGATACGCAGTATTTT. The encoded protein is CASSQGGNGWRLTDTQYF.

This chain connects TRBV4-1 to TRBJ2-2; D is unresolved. This CDR3 is built from 13 residues. The V gene's germline CDR1 is MGHRA and CDR2 YSYEKL. V lost 2 bases to trimming and J lost 0 bases, with 1 base between them. This CDR3 reads CASSQTNTGELFF. The CDR3, as DNA: TGCGCCAGCAGCCAAACGAACACCGGGGAGCTGTTTTTT.

The genes are TRBV19 and TRBJ2-1, with 10 bases matching TRBD2. CDR3 length equals 17 residues. Germline V CDR1 and CDR2: LNHDA, SQIVND (reference sequence). Unmatched junction bases numbered 10, after V lost 3 bases and J lost 5 bases. The CDR3 loop is CASSIGGASGSHNEQFF. The CDR3 region has the DNA TGTGCCAGTAGTATCGGGGGGGCTAGCGGGAGTCACAATGAGCAGTTCTTC.

V and J are TRBV28 and TRBJ1-1; 11 bases map to TRBD1. Germline CDR1 and CDR2: MDHEN and SYDVKM. This CDR3 is 18 amino acids long. The J segment lost 1 base and the V segment lost 3 bases, leaving 10 bases of the junction unmatched. The CDR3 nucleotides read TGTGCCAGCAGTTTGGTGGTGCGGACAGGGGGCTGGAACACTGAAGCTTTCTTT. Protein sequence: CASSLVVRTGGWNTEAFF.

In this sample, this clone turned up a few times. This chain uses TRBV10-3 with TRBJ2-7; no clear D gene. CDR3 length: 12 residues. V lost 5 bases to trimming and J lost 4 bases, with 9 bases between them. In germline, CDR1 is ENHRY, CDR2 SYGVKD. The CDR3 spells CAISSLGYEQYF. CDR3 bases: TGTGCCATCAGTAGTTTAGGATACGAGCAGTACTTC.

The V and J genes are TRBV6-5 and TRBJ2-7, with 9 bases aligning to TRBD1. V lost 6 bases to trimming and J lost 0 bases; unmatched junction nucleotides: 3. The CDR3 consists of 14 residues. The germline gives CDR1 MNHEY, CDR2 SVGAGI. CDR3 DNA sequence: TGTGCCAGCAGCCGGGGACAGGGCTCCTACGAGCAGTACTTC. Amino acid sequence: CASSRGQGSYEQYF.

The rearrangement links TRBV6-2 or TRBV6-3 to TRBJ2-3; D is possibly TRBD2 (6 bases). The V gene lost 5 bases and the J gene lost 6 bases, with 18 bases spanning the gap. The CDR3 sequence is 15 residues long. Germline CDR1 is MNHEY and CDR2 is SVGEGT. The CDR3 protein is CASSPRAGSVDTQYF. In DNA, the CDR3 is TGTGCCAGCAGTCCACGGGCGGGGAGCGTGGATACGCAGTATTTT.

The V call is TRBV16, the J call TRBJ2-3; 11 bases are shared with TRBD2. The CDR3 is 16 amino acids. Germline CDR1 is KGHSY and CDR2 is FQNENV. V lost 0 bases to trimming and J lost 6 bases; unmatched junction nucleotides: 5. The CDR3 bases are TGTGCCAGCAGCCAATCACTAGCGGGAGAAAGGGATACGCAGTATTTT. This codes for CASSQSLAGERDTQYF. The variable domain in full, with the rest retrieved from reference TRBV16 and TRBJ2-3, is GEEVAQTPKHLVRGEGQKAKLYCAPIKGHSYVFWYQQVLKNEFKFLISFQNENVFDETGMPKERFSAKCLPNSPCSLEIQATKLEDSAVYFCASSQSLAGERDTQYFGPGTRLTVL.

The chain links TRBV5-4 to TRBJ2-5, with 7 bases fitting TRBD2. The junction had 10 bases not matched to a gene; V was cut back by 4 bases and J by 4 bases. Germline V gene sequence: CDR1 SGHNT, CDR2 YYREEE (reference sequence). This CDR3 has 15 amino acids. The CDR3 sequence: CASSGQGTTRETQYF. CDR3 DNA: TGTGCCAGCAGCGGTCAAGGGACTACCAGAGAGACCCAGTACTTC.

The rearrangement links TRBV6-5 to TRBJ2-1; D possibly corresponds to TRBD1 (5 bases). The germline V gene has CDR1 MNHEY and CDR2 SVGAGI. This CDR3 contains 15 residues. Trimming shortened V by 0 bases and J by 6 bases, and 12 bases separated the two germline ends. As DNA, the CDR3 is TGTGCCAGCAGTTACTCTTTTCAGGGAATCAATGAGCAGTTCTTC. It translates to CASSYSFQGINEQFF.

With regard to this clone: At one end the junction does not follow the germline gene, possibly because of a read error. V gene TRBV19 combines with J gene TRBJ2-1; 10 bases line up with TRBD2. CDR1 and CDR2 from the germline V gene are LNHDA and SQIVND (reference sequence). This CDR3 has 13 amino acids. In DNA form, the CDR3 reads TGTGCCAGTAGCATAGCGGGAGGCGGTGAGCAGTTCTTC. Amino acid sequence: CASSIAGGGEQFF.

Here the CDR3 DNA reads TGTGCCACGGGACTAGCGGCCTACGAGCAGTACTTC. Residues: CATGLAAYEQYF. The chain combines TRBV6-5 with TRBJ2-7, with 11 bases fitting TRBD2. CDR1 and CDR2 (germline): MNHEY, SVGAGI. The CDR3 consists of 12 residues. V lost 10 bases, J lost 2 bases, and 1 base stayed unmatched.

V gene TRBV28 combines with J gene TRBJ2-4; 7 positions match TRBD1. V was clipped by 5 bases and J by 2 bases; unmatched bases: 6. CDR3 length equals 15 residues. CDR1 and CDR2 from the germline V gene are MDHEN and SYDVKM. The CDR3 bases are TGTGCCAGCAGTCTAAGGGGACAGTCCAAAAACATTCAGTACTTC. Protein: CASSLRGQSKNIQYF.

This clone turned up a few times. The chain recombines TRBV27 with TRBJ2-2, with TRBD1 identical over 7 bases. The V gene's germline CDR1 is MNHEY and CDR2 SMNVEV (reference sequence). Germline trimming cut 6 bases from V and 4 bases from J; bases unmatched to any gene: 8. The CDR3 consists of 15 residues. CDR3 DNA: TGTGCCAGCAGCCTGAGGTCAGGGGGCACCGGGGAGCTGTTTTTT. Translating gives CASSLRSGGTGELFF.

V and J are TRBV28 and TRBJ1-2, with 7 bases aligning to TRBD1. This CDR3 has 14 residues. CDR1 is MDHEN, CDR2 SYDVKM, per germline. The J segment lost 0 bases and the V segment lost 8 bases, leaving 6 bases of the junction unmatched. The CDR3, as DNA: TGTGCCAGCGGCTTGGGACAGCCTAACTATGGCTACACCTTC. Encoded protein: CASGLGQPNYGYTF.

J is TRBJ1-1 and V is TRBV19; D is possibly TRBD1 (6 bases). The germline gives CDR1 LNHDA, CDR2 SQIVND (reference sequence). The CDR3 totals 14 residues. Trimming pared 6 bases from V and 3 bases from J, leaving 14 bases between. The DNA for the CDR3 is TGTGCCAGTAGGGGGGCCGATGGGGACACTGAAGCTTTCTTT. Translating it yields CASRGADGDTEAFF.

CDR3 loop: CASSPTPGFCEQYF. DNA for the CDR3: TGCGCCAGCAGTCCCACCCCGGGTTTCTGCGAGCAGTACTTC. The genes are TRBV23-1 and TRBJ2-7, with no clear D. TRBV23-1 is labeled an ORF, and its function is uncertain. CDR3 length: 14 amino acids. Between the trimmed V and J ends, which lost 4 bases and 6 bases, there was a span of 16 bases.

The chain uses TRBV7-9 and TRBJ2-1, with TRBD1 matching 7 bases. The V gene's germline CDR1 is SEHNR and CDR2 FQNEAQ (reference sequence). V dropped 2 bases and J dropped 9; count of bases not matched to a gene: 7. This CDR3 has 14 residues. DNA for the CDR3: TGTGCCAGCAGCTTATATGACAGGGACCTTGAGCAGTTCTTC. This gives the protein CASSLYDRDLEQFF.